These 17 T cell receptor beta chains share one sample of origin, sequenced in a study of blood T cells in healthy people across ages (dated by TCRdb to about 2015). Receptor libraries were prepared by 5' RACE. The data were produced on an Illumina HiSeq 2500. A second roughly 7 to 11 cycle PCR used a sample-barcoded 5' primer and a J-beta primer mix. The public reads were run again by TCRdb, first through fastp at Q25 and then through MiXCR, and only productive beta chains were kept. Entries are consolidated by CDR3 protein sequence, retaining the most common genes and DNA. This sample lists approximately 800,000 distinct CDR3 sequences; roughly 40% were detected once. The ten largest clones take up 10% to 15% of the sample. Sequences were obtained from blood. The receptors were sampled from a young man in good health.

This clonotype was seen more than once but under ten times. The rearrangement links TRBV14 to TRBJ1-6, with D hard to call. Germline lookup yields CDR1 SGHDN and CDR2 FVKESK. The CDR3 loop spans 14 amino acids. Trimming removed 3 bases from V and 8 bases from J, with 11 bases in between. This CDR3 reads CASSQAIADSPLHF. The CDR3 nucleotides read TGTGCCAGCAGCCAGGCCATAGCGGATTCACCCCTCCACTTT.

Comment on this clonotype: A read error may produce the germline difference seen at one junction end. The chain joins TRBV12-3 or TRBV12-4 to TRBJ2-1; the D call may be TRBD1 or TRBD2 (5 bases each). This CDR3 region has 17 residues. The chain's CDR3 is CASSPRDLGTSYKEQFF. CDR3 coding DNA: TGTGCCAGCAGCCCAAGGGACCTCGGAACCTCCTACAAGGAGCAGTTCTTC.

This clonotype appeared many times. CDR3 sequence (DNA): TGCAGTGCTAGAGAGCGTTATTCCTACGAGCAGTACTTC. Residues: CSARERYSYEQYF. The chain is built from TRBV20-1 and TRBJ2-7, with unresolved D. Germline lookup yields CDR1 DFQATT and CDR2 SNEGSKA (reference sequence). The CDR3 totals 13 residues. Trimming stripped 0 bases from V and 1 base from J, with 7 bases between.

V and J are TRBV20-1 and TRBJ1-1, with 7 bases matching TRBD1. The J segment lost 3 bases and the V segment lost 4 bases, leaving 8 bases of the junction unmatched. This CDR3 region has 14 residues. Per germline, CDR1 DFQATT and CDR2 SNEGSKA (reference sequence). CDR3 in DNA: TGCAGTGCTATTAGGGGGCCCTCGGACACTGAAGCTTTCTTT. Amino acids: CSAIRGPSDTEAFF.

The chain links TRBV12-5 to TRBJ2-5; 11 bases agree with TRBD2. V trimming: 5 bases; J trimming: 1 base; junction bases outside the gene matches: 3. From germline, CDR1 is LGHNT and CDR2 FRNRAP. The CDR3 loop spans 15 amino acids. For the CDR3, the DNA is TGTGCTAGTGGTCAGGGACTAGCGGCCCAAGAGACCCAGTACTTC. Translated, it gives CASGQGLAAQETQYF.

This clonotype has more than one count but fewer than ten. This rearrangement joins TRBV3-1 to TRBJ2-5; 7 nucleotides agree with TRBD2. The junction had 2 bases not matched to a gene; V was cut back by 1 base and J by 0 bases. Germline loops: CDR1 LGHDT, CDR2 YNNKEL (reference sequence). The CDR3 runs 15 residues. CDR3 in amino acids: CASSQVAGDQETQYF. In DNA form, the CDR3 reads TGTGCCAGCAGCCAAGTGGCGGGGGACCAAGAGACCCAGTACTTC.

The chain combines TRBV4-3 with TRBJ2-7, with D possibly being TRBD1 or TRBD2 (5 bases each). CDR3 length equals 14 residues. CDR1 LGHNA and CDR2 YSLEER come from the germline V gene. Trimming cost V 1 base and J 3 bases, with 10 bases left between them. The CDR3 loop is CASSQGDADYEQYF. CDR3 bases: TGCGCCAGCAGCCAAGGGGACGCAGACTACGAGCAGTACTTC.

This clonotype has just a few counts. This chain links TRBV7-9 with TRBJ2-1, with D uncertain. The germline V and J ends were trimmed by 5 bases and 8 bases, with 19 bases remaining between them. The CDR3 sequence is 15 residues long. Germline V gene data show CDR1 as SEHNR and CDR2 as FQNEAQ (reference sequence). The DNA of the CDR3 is TGTGCCAGCAGCCCCCTCCGCTTAAAGGGCCATGAGCAGTTCTTC. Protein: CASSPLRLKGHEQFF.

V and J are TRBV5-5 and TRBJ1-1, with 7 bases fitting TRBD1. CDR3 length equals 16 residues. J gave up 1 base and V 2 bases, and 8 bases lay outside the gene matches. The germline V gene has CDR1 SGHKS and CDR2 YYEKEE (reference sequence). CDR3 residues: CASSFRQGRTNTEAFF. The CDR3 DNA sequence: TGTGCCAGCAGCTTCCGACAGGGTAGGACGAACACTGAAGCTTTCTTT.

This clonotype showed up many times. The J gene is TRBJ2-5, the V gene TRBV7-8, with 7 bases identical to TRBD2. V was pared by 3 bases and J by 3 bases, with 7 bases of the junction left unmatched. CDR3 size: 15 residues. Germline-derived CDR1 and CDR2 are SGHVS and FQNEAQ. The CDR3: CASSFLADLKETQYF. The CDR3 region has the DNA TGTGCCAGCAGCTTTCTAGCGGACTTAAAAGAGACCCAGTACTTC.

The CDR3 coding sequence is TGTGCCAGCAGCCCGTTGTCCACCGGGGAGCTGTTTTTT. This translates into CASSPLSTGELFF. V usage is TRBV3-1 and J usage is TRBJ2-2; no reliable D call. With 4 bases removed from V and 4 bases from J, the gap between germline ends came to 7 bases. Germline V lookup: CDR1 LGHDT, CDR2 YNNKEL (reference sequence). The length of the CDR3 is 13 residues.

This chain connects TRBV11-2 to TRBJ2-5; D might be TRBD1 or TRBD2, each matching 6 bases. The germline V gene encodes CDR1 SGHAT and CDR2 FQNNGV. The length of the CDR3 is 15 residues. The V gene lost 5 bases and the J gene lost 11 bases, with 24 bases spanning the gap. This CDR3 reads CASSPRWELRGEQYF. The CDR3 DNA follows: TGTGCCAGCAGCCCAAGATGGGAACTTAGGGGGGAGCAGTACTTC.

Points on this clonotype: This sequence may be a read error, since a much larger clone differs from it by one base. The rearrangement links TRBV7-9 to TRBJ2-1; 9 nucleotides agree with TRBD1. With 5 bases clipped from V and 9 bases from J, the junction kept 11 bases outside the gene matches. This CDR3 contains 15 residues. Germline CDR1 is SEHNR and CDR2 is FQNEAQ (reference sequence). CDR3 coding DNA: TGTGCCAGCAGCATATCCCGGACAGGGGCTGGTGAGCAGTTCTTC. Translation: CASSISRTGAGEQFF.

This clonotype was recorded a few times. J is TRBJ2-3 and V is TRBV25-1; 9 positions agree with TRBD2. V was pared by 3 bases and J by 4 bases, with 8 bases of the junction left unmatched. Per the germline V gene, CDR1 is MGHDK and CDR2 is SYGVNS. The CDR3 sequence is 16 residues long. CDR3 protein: CASSDRLAGSSDTQYF. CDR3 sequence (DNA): TGTGCCAGCAGTGATAGGCTAGCGGGGTCTTCAGATACGCAGTATTTT.

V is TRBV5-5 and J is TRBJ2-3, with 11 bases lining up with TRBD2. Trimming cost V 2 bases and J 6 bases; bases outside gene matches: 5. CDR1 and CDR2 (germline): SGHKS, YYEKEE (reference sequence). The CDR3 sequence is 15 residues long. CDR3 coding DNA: TGTGCCAGCAGCTTCCGACTAGCGGGGAGCGATACGCAGTATTTT. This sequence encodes CASSFRLAGSDTQYF.

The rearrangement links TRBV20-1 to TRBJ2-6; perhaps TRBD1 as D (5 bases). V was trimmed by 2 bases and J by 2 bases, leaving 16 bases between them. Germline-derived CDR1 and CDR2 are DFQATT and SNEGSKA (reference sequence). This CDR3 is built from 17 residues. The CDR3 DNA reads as TGCAGTGCTAGACGGGCAGGGATCACTACTGGGGCCAACGTCCTGACTTTC. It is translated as CSARRAGITTGANVLTF.

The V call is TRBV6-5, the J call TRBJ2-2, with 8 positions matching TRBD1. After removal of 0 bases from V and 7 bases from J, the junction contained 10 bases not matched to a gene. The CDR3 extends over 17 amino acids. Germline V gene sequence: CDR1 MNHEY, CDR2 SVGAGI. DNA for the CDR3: TGTGCCAGCAGTTACTCGTGGACAGGGCCCGGCGGCGGGGAGCTGTTTTTT. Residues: CASSYSWTGPGGGELFF.